The source of this T cell receptor beta chain is a study of cytomegalovirus exposure and HLA in healthy donors. General study points: For cytomegalovirus status, the classifier reportedly gave diagnoses with high specificity and sensitivity. HLA alleles were associated with 15,000 to 20,000 TCR beta sequences in a later analysis at 0.05 false discovery rate.

Germline-derived CDR1 and CDR2 are MGHRA and YSYEKL. The V gene end was trimmed by 0 bases and the J gene end by 4 bases; junction bases not matched to a gene: 3. The CDR3 covers 16 residues. The primer mix had 60 Vbeta and 13 Jbeta primers. The table came from immunoSEQ multiplex PCR; TCRdb's copy has only in-frame clones and leaves some out. The table records about 94,000 clones, roughly 80% of them present only once. This clone was picked up one time. Its antigen remains unknown. Material: PBMCs. The genes are TRBV4-1 and TRBJ2-1; TRBD2 matches at 10 bases. This receptor was obtained from a woman between 55 and 75 years old in good health and CMV-seronegative. The CDR3, as DNA: TGCGCCAGCAGCCAAGAGGCAGCGGGGGGGTACAATGAGCAGTTCTTC. Translation: CASSQEAAGGYNEQFF.